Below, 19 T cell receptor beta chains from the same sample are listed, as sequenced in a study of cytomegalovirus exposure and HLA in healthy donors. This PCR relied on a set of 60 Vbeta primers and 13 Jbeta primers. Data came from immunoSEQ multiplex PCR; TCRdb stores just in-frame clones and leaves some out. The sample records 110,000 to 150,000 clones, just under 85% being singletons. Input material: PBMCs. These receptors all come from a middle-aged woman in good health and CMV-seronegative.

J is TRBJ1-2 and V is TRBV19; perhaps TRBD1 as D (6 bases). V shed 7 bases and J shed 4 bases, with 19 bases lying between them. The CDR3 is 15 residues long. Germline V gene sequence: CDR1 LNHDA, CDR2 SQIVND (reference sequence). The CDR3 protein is CASTRTTGHLYGYTF. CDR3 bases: TGTGCCAGTACCAGAACTACGGGACACCTCTATGGCTACACCTTC.

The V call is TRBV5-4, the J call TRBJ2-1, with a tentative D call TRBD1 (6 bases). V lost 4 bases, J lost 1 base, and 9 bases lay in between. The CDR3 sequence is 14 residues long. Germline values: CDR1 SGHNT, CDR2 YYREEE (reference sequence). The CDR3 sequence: CASSHRVSYNEQFF. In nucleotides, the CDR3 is TGTGCCAGCAGCCACAGGGTTTCCTACAATGAGCAGTTCTTC.

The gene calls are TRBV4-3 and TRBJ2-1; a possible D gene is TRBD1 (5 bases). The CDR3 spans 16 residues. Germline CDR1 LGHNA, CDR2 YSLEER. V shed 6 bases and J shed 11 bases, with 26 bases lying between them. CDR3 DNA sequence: TGCGCCAGCAGTTCAAGGGTGGCAGGGTTGGCTGTGAAGCAGTTCTTC. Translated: CASSSRVAGLAVKQFF.

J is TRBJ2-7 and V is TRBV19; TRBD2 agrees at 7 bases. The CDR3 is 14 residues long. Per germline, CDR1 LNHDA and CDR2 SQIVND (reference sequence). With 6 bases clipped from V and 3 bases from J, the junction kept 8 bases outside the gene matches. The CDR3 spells CASSLGEGYYEQYF. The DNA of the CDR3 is TGTGCCAGTAGCCTCGGGGAGGGATACTACGAGCAGTACTTC. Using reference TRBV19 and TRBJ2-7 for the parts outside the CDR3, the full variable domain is DGGITQSPKYLFRKEGQNVTLSCEQNLNHDAMYWYRQDPGQGLRLIYYSQIVNDFQKGDIAEGYSVSREKKESFPLTVTSAQKNPTAFYLCASSLGEGYYEQYFGPGTRLTVT.

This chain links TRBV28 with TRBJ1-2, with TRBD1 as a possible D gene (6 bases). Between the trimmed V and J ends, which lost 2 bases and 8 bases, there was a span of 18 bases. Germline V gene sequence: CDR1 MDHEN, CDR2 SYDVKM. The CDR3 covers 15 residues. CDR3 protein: CASSLMSRGAGGYTF. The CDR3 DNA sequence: TGTGCCAGCAGTTTAATGTCCCGGGGGGCTGGCGGCTACACCTTC.

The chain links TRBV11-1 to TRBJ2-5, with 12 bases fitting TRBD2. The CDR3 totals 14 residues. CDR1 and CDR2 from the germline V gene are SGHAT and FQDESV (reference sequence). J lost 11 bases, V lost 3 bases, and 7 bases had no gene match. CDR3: CASSFLAGGGEQYF. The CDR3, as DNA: TGTGCCAGCAGCTTTCTAGCGGGAGGGGGAGAGCAGTACTTC.

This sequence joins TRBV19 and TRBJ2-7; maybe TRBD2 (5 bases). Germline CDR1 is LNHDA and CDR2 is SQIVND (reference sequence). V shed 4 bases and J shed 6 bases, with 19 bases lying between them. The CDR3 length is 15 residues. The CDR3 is CASSKGSTGSFEQYF. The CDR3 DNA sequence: TGTGCCAGTAGTAAAGGTTCAACGGGGAGCTTCGAGCAGTACTTC. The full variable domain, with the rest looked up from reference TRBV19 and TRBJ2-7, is DGGITQSPKYLFRKEGQNVTLSCEQNLNHDAMYWYRQDPGQGLRLIYYSQIVNDFQKGDIAEGYSVSREKKESFPLTVTSAQKNPTAFYLCASSKGSTGSFEQYFGPGTRLTVT.

The CDR3 here is CASSMGALGNQPQHF. CDR3 DNA: TGTGCCAGTAGTATGGGGGCACTCGGCAATCAGCCCCAGCATTTT. The chain combines TRBV19 with TRBJ1-5, with TRBD1 as a possible D gene (6 bases). CDR1 is LNHDA and CDR2 is SQIVND in the germline V gene (reference sequence). Trimming removed 3 bases from V and 2 bases from J, with 11 bases in between. The CDR3 is 15 amino acids.

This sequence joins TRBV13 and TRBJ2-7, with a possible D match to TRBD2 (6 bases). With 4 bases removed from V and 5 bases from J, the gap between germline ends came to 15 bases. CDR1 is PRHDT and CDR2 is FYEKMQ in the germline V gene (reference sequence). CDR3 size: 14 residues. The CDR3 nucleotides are TGTGCCAGCAGCTCCTTGGGACTGTCGGACGAGCAGTACTTC. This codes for CASSSLGLSDEQYF.

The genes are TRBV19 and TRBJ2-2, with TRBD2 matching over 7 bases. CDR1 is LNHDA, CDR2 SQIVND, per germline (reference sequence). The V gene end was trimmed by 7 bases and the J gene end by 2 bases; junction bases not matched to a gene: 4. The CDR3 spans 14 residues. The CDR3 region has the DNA TGTGCCAGTAACGCGGGAGTTAACACCGGGGAGCTGTTTTTT. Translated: CASNAGVNTGELFF.

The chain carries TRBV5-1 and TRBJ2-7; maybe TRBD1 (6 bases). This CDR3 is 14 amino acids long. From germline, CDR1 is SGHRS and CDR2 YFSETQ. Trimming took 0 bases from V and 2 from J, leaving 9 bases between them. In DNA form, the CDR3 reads TGCGCCAGCAGCTTGGACAGGGCTACCTACGAGCAGTACTTC. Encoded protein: CASSLDRATYEQYF.

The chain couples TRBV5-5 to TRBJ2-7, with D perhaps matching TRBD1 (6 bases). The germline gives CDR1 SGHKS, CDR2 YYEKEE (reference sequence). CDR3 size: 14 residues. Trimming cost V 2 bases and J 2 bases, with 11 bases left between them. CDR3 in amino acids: CASSFRDTAYEQYF. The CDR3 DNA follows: TGTGCCAGCAGCTTTAGGGACACCGCCTACGAGCAGTACTTC.

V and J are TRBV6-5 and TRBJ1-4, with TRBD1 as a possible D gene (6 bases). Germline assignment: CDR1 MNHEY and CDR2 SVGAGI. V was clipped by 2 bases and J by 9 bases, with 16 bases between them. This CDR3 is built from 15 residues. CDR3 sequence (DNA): TGTGCCAGCAGTTACGGGGTCAGGGGCCTTAAAAAACTGTTTTTT. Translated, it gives CASSYGVRGLKKLFF.

CDR3 protein: CASSIPGTWTYEQYF. Written as DNA, the CDR3 is TGTGCCAGCAGCATCCCCGGGACTTGGACCTACGAGCAGTACTTC. The gene calls are TRBV21-1 and TRBJ2-7; TRBD2, the table's D call, was not compared with the DNA. TRBV21-1 is noted as a pseudogene. The CDR3 length is 15 residues.

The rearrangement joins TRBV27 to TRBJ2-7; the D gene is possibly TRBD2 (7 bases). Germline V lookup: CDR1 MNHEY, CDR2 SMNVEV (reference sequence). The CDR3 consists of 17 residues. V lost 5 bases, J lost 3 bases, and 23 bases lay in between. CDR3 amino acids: CASSAILPGGPDYEQYF. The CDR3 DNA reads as TGTGCCAGCAGTGCGATACTTCCGGGGGGCCCGGACTACGAGCAGTACTTC.

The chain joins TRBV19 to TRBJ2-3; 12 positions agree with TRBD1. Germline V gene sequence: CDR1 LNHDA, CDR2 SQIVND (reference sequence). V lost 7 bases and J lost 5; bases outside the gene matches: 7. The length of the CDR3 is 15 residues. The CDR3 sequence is CASTRDRGPIDTQYF. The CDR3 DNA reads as TGTGCCAGTACCCGGGACAGGGGGCCGATAGATACGCAGTATTTT.

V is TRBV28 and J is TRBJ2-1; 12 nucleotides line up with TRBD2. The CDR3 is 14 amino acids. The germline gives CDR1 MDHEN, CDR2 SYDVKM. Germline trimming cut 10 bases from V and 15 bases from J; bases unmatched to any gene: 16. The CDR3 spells CAIHRTSGTNVRFF. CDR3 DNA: TGTGCCATACATCGGACTAGCGGGACAAATGTGCGGTTCTTC.

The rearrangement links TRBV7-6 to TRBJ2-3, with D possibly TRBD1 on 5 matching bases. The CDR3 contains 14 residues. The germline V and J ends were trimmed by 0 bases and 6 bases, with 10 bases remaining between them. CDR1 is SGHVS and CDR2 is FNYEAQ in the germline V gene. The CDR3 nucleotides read TGTGCCAGCAGCTTAGCGGCAGGGTCCGATACGCAGTATTTT. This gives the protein CASSLAAGSDTQYF.

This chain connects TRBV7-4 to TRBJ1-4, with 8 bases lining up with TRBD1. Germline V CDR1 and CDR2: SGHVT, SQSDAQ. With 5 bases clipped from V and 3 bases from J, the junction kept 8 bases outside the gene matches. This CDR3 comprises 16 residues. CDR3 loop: CASSLWTGCSNEKLFF. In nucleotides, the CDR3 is TGTGCCAGCAGCCTTTGGACAGGGTGTTCTAATGAAAAACTGTTTTTT. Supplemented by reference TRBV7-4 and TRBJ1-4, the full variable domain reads GAGVSQSPRYKVAKRGRDVALRCDSISGHVTLYWYRQTLGQGSEVLTYSQSDAQRDKSGRPSGRFSAERPERSVSTLKIQRTEQGDSAVYLCASSLWTGCSNEKLFFGSGTQLSVL.